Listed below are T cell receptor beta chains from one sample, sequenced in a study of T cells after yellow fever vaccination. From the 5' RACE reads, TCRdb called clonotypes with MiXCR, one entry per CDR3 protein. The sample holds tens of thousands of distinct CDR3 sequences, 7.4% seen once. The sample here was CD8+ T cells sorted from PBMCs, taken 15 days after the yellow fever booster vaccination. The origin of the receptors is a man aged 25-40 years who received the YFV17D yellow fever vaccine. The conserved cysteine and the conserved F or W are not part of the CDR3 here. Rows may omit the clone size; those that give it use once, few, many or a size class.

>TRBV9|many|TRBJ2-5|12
ASSVDGLRETQY
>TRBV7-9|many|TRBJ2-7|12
ASSSTGSSYEQY
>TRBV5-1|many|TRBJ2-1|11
ASSLGQGGEQF
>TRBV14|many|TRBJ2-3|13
ASSQDFGYTDTQY
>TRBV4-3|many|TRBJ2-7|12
ASSQDFSSYEQY
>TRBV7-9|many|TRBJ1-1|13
ASSSAQGKNTEAF
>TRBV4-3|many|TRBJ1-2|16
ASSQEAVPQGYNYGYT
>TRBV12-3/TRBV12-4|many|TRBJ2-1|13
ASTPGQGAYNEQF
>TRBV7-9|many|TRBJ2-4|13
ASSSYRDGKNIQY
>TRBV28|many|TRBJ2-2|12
ASSYQENTGELF
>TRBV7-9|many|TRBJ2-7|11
ASSLGGSGEQY
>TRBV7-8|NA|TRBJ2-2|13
PSSSSRTQTGELF
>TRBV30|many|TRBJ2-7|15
AWSVLAGDSSPFEQY
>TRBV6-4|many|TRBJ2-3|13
ASSDLAGGADTQY
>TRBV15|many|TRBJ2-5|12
ATSTQDIQETQY
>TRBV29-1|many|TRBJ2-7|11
SVEASTYEEQY
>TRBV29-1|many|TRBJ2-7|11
SVEWDTSYEQY
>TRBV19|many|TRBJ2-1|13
ASSIVAGEWTEQF
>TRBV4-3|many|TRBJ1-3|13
ASSQDQSSGNTIY
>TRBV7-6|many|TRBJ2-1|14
ASSLSLTGAYNEQF
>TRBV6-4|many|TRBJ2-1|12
ASSDGGADNEQF
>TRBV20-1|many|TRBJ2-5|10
SASLLTQTQY
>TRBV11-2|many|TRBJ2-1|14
ASSFLAAISYNEQF
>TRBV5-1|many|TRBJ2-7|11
ASSLNPTGEQY
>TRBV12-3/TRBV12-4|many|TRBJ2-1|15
ASTSIGVWMKDNEQF
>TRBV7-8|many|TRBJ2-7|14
ASSPQGGGNPYEQY
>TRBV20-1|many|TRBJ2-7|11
SAPVGPRYEQY
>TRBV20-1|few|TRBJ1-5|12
SASKHGSNQPQH
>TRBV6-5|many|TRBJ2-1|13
ASSYSAGAGNEQF
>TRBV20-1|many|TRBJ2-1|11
SATGSSYNEQF
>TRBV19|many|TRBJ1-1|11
ASSRGAGTEAF
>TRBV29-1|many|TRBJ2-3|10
SVDGKSDTQY
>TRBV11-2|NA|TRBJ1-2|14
TICWKTAYANYGYT